In its sample, the clone carrying this T cell receptor (beta chain) was seen a few times. Its antigen remains unidentified. Single viable CD3+CD4+CD8-CD45RO+ cells were sorted as the memory CD4+ T cells. Donors' CMV status reflects serum IgG against pp150, pp28, p38, p52. CD4+ T cells were isolated by positive magnetic selection. These data come from a study of memory CD4+ T cells and cytomegalovirus serostatus. Study results and caveats: Repertoires predicted CMV serostatus with median bootstrapped AUC of approximately 0.94. Each of 65 to 75 CMV-associated TCRbeta sequences occurred in one to five individuals.

The length of the CDR3 is 13 residues. Germline values: CDR1 GTSNPN, CDR2 SVGIG (reference sequence). The V gene lost 4 bases and the J gene lost 6 bases, with 15 bases spanning the gap. Clones were read by immunoSEQ multiplex PCR, and TCRdb kept only the in-frame ones, dropping some. The top ten hold about 1.5% of the sample, which has some 50,000 clones, around 77% seen once. Input material: memory CD4+ T cells from blood. The sequence was collected from an adult in good health and CMV-seronegative. The chain combines TRBV30 with TRBJ1-1, with a weak D call TRBD1 (5 bases). DNA for the CDR3: TGTGCCTGGACCCTCCCAGGGTACGCTGAAGCTTTCTTT. This translates into CAWTLPGYAEAFF.